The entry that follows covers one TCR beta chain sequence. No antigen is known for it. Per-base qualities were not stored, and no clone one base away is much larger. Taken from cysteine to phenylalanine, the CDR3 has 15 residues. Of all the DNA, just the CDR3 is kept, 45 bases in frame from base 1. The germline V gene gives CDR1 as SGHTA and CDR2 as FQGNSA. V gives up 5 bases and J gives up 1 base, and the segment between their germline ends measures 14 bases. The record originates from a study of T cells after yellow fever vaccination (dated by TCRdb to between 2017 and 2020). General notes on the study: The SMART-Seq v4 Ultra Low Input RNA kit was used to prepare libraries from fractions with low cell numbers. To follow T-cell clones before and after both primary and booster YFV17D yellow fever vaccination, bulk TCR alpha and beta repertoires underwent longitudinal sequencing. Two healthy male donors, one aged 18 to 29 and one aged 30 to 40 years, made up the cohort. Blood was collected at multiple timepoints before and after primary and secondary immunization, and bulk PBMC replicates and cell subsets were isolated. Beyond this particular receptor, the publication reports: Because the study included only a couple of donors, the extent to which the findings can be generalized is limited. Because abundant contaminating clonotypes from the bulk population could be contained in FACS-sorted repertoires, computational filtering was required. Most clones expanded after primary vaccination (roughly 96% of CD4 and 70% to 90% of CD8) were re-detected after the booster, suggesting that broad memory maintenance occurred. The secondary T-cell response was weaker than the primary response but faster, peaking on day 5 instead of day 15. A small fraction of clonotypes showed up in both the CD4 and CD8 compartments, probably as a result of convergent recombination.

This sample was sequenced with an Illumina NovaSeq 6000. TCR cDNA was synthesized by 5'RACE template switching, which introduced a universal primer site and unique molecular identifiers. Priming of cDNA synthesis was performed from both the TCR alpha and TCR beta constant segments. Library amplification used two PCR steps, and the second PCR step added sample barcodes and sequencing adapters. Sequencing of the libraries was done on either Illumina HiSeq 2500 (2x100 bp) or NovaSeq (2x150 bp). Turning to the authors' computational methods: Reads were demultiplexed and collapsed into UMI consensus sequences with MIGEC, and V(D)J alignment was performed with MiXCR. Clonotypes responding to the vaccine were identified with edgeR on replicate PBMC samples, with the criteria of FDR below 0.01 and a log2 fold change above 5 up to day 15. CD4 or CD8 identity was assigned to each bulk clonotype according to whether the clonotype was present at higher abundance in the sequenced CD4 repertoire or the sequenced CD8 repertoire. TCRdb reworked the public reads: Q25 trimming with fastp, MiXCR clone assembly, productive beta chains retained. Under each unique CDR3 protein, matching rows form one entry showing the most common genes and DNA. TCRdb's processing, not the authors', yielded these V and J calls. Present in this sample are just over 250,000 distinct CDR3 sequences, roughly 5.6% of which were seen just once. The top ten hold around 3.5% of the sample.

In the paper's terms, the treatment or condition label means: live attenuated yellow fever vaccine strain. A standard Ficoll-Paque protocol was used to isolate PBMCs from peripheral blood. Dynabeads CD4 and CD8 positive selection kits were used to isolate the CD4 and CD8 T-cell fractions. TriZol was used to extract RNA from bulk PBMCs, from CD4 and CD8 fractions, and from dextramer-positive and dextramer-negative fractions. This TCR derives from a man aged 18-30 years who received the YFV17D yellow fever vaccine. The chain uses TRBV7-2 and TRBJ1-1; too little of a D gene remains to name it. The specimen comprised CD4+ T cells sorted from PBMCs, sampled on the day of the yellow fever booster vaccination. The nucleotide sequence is TGTGCCAGCAGCCGGAGGGAAATTCGGAACACTGAAGCTTTCTTT. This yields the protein CASSRREIRNTEAFF.